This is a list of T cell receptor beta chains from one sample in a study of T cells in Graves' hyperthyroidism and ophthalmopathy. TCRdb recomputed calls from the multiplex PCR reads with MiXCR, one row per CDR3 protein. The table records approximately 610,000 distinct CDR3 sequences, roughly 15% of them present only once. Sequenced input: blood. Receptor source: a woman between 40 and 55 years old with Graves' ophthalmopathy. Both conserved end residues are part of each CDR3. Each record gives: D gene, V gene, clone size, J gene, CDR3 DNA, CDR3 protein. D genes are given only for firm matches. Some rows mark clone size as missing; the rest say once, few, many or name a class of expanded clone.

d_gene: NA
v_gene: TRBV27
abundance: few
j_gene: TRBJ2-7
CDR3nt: TGTGCCAGCTCCCAGGCGGGCATGGGGATTCAGGGCTGGACATACGAGCAGTACTTC
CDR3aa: CASSQAGMGIQGWTYEQYF

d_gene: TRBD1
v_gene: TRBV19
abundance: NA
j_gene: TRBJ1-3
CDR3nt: TGTGCTGTCCGGGACAGGGGGCTAATCGGAAACACCATATATTTT
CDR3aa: CAVRDRGLIGNTIYF

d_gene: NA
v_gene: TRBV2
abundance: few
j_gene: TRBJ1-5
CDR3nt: TGTGCCAGCAGTGCTGACGGATTCCATCAGCCCCAGCATTTT
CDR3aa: CASSADGFHQPQHF

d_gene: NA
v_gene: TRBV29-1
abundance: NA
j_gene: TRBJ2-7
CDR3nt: TGCAGCGGAACTGTGGGGAAATTCTACGAGCAGTACTTC
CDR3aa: CSGTVGKFYEQYF

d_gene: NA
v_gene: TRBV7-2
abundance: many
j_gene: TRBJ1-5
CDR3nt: TGTGCCAGCAGCTTAGTTCCGGGGACTCAGCCCCAGCATTTT
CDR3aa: CASSLVPGTQPQHF

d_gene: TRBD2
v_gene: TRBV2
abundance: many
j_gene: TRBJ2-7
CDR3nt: TGTGCCAGCAGTGAACTAGCGGGGAGCCACGAGCAGTACTTC
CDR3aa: CASSELAGSHEQYF

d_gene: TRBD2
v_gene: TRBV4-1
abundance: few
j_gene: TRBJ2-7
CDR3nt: TGCGCCAGCAGCCAGAGTGGCGGGAGGGCCCCCTACGAGCAGTACTTC
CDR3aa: CASSQSGGRAPYEQYF

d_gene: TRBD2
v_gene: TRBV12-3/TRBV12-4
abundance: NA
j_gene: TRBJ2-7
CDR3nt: TGTGCCAGCAACTTAGCGGGAGGCGCCTACGAGCAGTACTTC
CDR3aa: CASNLAGGAYEQYF

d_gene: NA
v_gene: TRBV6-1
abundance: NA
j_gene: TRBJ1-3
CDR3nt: TGTGCCAGCAGTGAGAATCTCTTGAACACCATATATTTT
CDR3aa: CASSENLLNTIYF

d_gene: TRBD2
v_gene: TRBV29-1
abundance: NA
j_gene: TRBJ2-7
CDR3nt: TGCAGCGTTGAAGTCGGGACTAGCGGGAACTACGAGCAGTACTTC
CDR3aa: CSVEVGTSGNYEQYF

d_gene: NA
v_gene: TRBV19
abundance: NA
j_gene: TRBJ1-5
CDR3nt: TGTGCCAGTAGTTTATCAGCGGGCAATCAGCCCCAGCATTTT
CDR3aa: CASSLSAGNQPQHF

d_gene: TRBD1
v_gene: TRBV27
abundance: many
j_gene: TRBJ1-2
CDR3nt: TGTGCCAGCAGATCAGGGGGCTCTGACTATGGCTACACCTTC
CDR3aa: CASRSGGSDYGYTF

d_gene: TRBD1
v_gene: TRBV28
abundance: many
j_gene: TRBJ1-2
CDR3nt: TGTGCCAGCAGCACCGGGACAGGGGGCGCCTACTATGGCTACACCTTC
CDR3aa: CASSTGTGGAYYGYTF

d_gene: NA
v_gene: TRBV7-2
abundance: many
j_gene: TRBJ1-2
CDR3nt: TGTGCCAGCAGCTTACCGGGTTTCGAGGGCTATGGCTACACCTTC
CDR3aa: CASSLPGFEGYGYTF

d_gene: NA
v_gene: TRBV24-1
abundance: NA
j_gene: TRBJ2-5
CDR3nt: TGTGCCACCAGTGATCTCGGGGCGGGAGAGACCCAGTACTTC
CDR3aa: CATSDLGAGETQYF

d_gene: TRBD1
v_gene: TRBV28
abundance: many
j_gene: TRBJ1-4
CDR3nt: TGTGCCACCTATAGTCCTGGGACAGGGAATGAAAAACTGTTTTTT
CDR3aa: CATYSPGTGNEKLFF

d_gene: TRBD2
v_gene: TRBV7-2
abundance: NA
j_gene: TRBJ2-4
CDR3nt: TGTGCCAGCAGCGGATCGGGACTAGTCACGAACATTCAGTACTTC
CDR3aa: CASSGSGLVTNIQYF

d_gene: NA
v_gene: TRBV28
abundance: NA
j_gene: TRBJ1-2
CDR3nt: TGTGCCAGCAGCTTACAACCCGACAGTTATGGCTACACCTTC
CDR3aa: CASSLQPDSYGYTF

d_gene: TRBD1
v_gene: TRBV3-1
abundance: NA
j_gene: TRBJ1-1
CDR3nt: TGTGCCAGCAGCCAAAACAGGGGGAACACTGAAGCTTTCTTT
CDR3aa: CASSQNRGNTEAFF

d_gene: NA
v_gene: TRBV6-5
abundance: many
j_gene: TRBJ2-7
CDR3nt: TGTGCCAGCAGTTACGACAGGACAAGCTCCTACGAGCAGTACTTC
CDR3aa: CASSYDRTSSYEQYF

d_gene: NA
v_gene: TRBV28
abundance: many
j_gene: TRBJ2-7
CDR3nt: TGTGCCAGCAGCCAACTCGGAGATACCTACGAGCAGTACTTC
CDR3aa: CASSQLGDTYEQYF

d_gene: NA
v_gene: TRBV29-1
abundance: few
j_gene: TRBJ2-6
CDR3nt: TGCAGCGTTGCACCGTTCCGGGCTGACTCTGGGGCCAACGTCCTGACTTTC
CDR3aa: CSVAPFRADSGANVLTF

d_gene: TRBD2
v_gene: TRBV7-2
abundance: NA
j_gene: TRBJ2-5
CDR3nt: TGTGCCAGCAGCTCTTTCGGGGGGGCAGGGGAGACCCAGTACTTC
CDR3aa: CASSSFGGAGETQYF

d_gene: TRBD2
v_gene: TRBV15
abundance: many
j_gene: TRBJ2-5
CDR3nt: TGTGCCACCAGCAAATATAGCGGGAGGGATGAGACCCAGCACTTC
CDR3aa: CATSKYSGRDETQHF

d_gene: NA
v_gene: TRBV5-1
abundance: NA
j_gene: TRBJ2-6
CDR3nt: TGCGCCAGCAGCGACAAGGAAGCTGGGGCCAACGTCCTGACTTTC
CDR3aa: CASSDKEAGANVLTF

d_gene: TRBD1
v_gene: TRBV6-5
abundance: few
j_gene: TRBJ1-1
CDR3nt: TGTGCCAGCAGTTACTCTCCAGGGGGTTCTGCTTTCTTT
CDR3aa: CASSYSPGGSAFF

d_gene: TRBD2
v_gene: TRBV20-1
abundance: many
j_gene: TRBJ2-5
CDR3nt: TGCAGTGCTAGAGATATTAGCGGGCTGGAGACCCAGTACTTC
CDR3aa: CSARDISGLETQYF

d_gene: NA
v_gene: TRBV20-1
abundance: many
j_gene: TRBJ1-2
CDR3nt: TGCAGTGCTCTTCTTCCGGGGTATGGCTACACCTTC
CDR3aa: CSALLPGYGYTF

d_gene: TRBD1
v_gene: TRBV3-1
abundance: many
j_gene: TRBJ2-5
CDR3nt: TGTGCCAGCAGCCACGCGGGACAGGGGACACAAGAGACCCAGTACTTC
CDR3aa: CASSHAGQGTQETQYF

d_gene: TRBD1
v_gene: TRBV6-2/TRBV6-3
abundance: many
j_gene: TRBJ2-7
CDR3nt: TGTGCCAGCAGTTATTTCGGACAGGGTGACGAGCAGTACTTC
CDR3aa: CASSYFGQGDEQYF

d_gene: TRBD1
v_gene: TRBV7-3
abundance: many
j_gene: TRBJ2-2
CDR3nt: TGTGCCAGCAGCCCCGAGCGCGACAGGGCAGGCGGGGAGCTGTTTTTT
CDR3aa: CASSPERDRAGGELFF

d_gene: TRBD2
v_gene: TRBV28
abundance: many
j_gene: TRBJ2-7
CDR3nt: TGTGCCAGCAGCGAATTGGGGGGGAATTCCGAGCAGTACTTC
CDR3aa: CASSELGGNSEQYF

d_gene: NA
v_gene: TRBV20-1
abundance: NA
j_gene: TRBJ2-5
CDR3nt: TGCAGTGCAGATCCTACCGGGCAGGGGGGAGAGACCCAGTACTTC
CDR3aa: CSADPTGQGGETQYF

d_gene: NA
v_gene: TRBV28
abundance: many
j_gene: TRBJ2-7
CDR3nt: TGTGCCAGCAGTTATCGTGGACGGAACTACGAGCAGTACTTC
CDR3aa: CASSYRGRNYEQYF

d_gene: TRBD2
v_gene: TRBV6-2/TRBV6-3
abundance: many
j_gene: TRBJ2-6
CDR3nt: TGTGCCAGCAGTCTCAAGCAGGCTAGCGGCGTACCCTCTGGGGCCAACGTCCTGACTTTC
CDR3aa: CASSLKQASGVPSGANVLTF

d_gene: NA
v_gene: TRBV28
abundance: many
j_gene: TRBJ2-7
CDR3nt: TGTGCCAGCAGCCCCCCAGTGGGGGAGCAGTACTTC
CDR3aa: CASSPPVGEQYF

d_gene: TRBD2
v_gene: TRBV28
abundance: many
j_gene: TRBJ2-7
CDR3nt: TGTGCCAGCAGTTTGATAGCGGGAGGGAGGTACGAGCAGTACTTC
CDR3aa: CASSLIAGGRYEQYF

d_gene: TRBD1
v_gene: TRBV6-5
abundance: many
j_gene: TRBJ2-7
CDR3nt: TGTGCCAGCAGTTACTCGAAGGCCAGGGGGCTGGACGAGCAGTACTTC
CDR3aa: CASSYSKARGLDEQYF

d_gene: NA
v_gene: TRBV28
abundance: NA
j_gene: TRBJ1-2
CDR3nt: TGTGCCAGCAGTCGCTCCCCCCTCCGATATGGCTACACCTTC
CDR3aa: CASSRSPLRYGYTF

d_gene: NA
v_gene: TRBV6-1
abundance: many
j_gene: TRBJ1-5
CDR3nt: TGTGCCAGCAGATCCAGAAGAGACCAGCCCCAGCATTTT
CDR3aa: CASRSRRDQPQHF

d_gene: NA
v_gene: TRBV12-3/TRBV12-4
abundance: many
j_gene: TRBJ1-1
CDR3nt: TGTGCCAGCGTTATGAACACTGAAGCTTTCTTT
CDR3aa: CASVMNTEAFF

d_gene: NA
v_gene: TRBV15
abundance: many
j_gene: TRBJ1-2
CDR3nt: TGTGCCACCAGCAGCTATCGGGGGGCGAGTTATGGCTACACCTTC
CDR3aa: CATSSYRGASYGYTF

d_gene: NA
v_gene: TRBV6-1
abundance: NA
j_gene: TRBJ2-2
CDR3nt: TGTGCCAGCAGTGACGTATTCGCCGGGGAGCTGTTTTTT
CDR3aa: CASSDVFAGELFF

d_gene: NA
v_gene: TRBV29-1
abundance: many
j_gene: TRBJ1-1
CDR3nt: TGCAGCGTTGAAACGGGGGCATTCGCTGAAGCTTTCTTT
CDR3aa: CSVETGAFAEAFF

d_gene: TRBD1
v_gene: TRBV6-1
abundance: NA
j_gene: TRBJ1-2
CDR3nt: TGTGCCAGCAGAAAAACTGGGTCAGGGGGCTCTGGCTACACCTTC
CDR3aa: CASRKTGSGGSGYTF

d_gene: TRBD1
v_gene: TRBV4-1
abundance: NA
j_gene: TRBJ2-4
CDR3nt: TGCGCCAGCAGCCTTACCCGGGACAGGACCTTCGATCAGTACTTC
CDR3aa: CASSLTRDRTFDQYF

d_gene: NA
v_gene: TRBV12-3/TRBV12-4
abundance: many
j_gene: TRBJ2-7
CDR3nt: TGTGCCAGCAGTTTTAGGGGAGACACCACCTACGAGCAGTACTTC
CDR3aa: CASSFRGDTTYEQYF

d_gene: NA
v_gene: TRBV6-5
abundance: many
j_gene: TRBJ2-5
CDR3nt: TGTGCCAGCAGTTCGGGCCCCGTCCTCCTGGGAGAGACCCAGTACTTC
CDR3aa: CASSSGPVLLGETQYF

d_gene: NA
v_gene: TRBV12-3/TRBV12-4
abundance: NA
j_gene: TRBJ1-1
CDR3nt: TGTGCCAGCAGTTTAGGGCCAGTAAGGAACACTGAAGCTTTCTTT
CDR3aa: CASSLGPVRNTEAFF

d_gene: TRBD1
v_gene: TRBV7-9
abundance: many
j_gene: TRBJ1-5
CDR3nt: TGTGCCAGCAGCTTAGTAGGACAGGGGGTACAGCCCCAGCATTTT
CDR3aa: CASSLVGQGVQPQHF

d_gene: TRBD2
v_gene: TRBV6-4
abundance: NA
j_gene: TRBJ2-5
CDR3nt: TGTGCCAGCAGTCCTTTAGCGGGGACCCAAGAGACCCAGTACTTC
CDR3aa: CASSPLAGTQETQYF

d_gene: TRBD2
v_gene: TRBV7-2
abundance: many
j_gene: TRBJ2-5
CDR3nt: TGTGCCAGCAGCTATGGGGCGGGAGGCCAAGAGACCCAGTACTTC
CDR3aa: CASSYGAGGQETQYF

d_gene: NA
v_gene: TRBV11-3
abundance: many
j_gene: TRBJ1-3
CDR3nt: TGTGCCAGCAGCTTAGGGCGGAACTCTGGAAACACCATATATTTT
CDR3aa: CASSLGRNSGNTIYF